The clone carrying this TCR beta chain was detected a few times. These data are taken from a study of early T cells in non-severe SARS-CoV-2 infection. Study as a whole: Whole-blood bulk RNA, unsorted, was sequenced, and chains were unpaired.

One entry per CDR3 protein, called by TCRdb with MiXCR from the 5' RACE reads. The profile shows around 70,000 distinct CDR3 sequences, 9% to 15% of them singletons. This CDR3 is 15 amino acids long. The V gene's germline CDR1 is LGHNA and CDR2 YNFKEQ. Trimming took 0 bases from V and 0 from J, leaving 8 bases between them. Material: whole blood. This clonotype was sampled from an adult who was a healthcare worker with PCR-confirmed SARS-CoV-2 infection or an uninfected control (not recorded which). The chain employs TRBV4-2 and TRBJ1-1, with D unclear. In nucleotides, the CDR3 is TGTGCCAGCAGCCAAGAGTCGGGAATGAACACTGAAGCTTTCTTT. As protein: CASSQESGMNTEAFF.